What follows are 29 T cell receptor beta chains derived from one specimen sequenced in a study of cytomegalovirus exposure and HLA in healthy donors. PCR was performed using 60 Vbeta and 13 Jbeta primers. Assay: immunoSEQ multiplex PCR; the TCRdb copy retains only in-frame clones and omits some. The sample lists roughly 80,000 clones, under 80% seen once, with roughly 4.9% in the top ten. The sequencing sample was made of PBMCs. These receptors were taken from a man aged 60-69 years in good health and CMV-seropositive.

V usage is TRBV7-9 and J usage is TRBJ1-1; maybe TRBD1 (6 bases). Germline V gene data show CDR1 as SEHNR and CDR2 as FQNEAQ (reference sequence). Trimming stripped 4 bases from V and 8 bases from J, with 8 bases between. The CDR3 covers 11 residues. DNA for the CDR3: TGTGCCAGCAGCTCGGGACAAGAAGCTTTCTTT. Protein sequence: CASSSGQEAFF.

The chain employs TRBV6-1 and TRBJ2-3; D not certain. The ends were cut back, 2 bases at V and 5 bases at J, with 5 bases in the middle. Germline V gene lookup returns CDR1 MNHNS and CDR2 SASEGT. This CDR3 is 12 amino acids long. The CDR3 nucleotides read TGTGCCAGCAGTGAACTTCGAGATACGCAGTATTTT. This gives the protein CASSELRDTQYF.

This clone has only a few counts. This chain connects TRBV28 to TRBJ2-5, with D uncertain. Germline V gives CDR1 MDHEN, CDR2 SYDVKM. CDR3 length equals 11 residues. V was trimmed by 4 bases and J by 9 bases, leaving 9 bases between them. The DNA of the CDR3 is TGTGCCAGCAGTTCTCTGCGAGCCCAGTACTTC. Protein sequence: CASSSLRAQYF.

V gene TRBV28 combines with J gene TRBJ2-7, with D uncertain. The CDR3 spans 14 residues. Trimming took 8 bases from V and 0 from J, leaving 14 bases between them. The germline V gene has CDR1 MDHEN and CDR2 SYDVKM. The CDR3 loop reads CASRGSLPSYEQYF. DNA of the CDR3: TGTGCCAGCCGAGGCTCGCTACCCTCCTACGAGCAGTACTTC.

In its sample, this clone was seen a few times. This CDR3 reads CASSLTEEDTQYF. CDR3 bases: TGCGCCAGCAGCTTGACAGAAGAGGATACGCAGTATTTT. The V and J genes are TRBV5-1 and TRBJ2-3; D is ambiguous. The CDR3 length is 13 residues. Per the germline V gene, CDR1 is SGHRS and CDR2 is YFSETQ. V was clipped by 1 base and J by 6 bases, with 9 bases between them. Using reference TRBV5-1 and TRBJ2-3 for the parts outside the CDR3, the full variable domain is KAGVTQTPRYLIKTRGQQVTLSCSPISGHRSVSWYQQTPGQGLQFLFEYFSETQRNKGNFPGRFSGRQFSNSRSEMNVSTLELGDSALYLCASSLTEEDTQYFGPGTRLTVL.

The chain has TRBV5-5 and TRBJ2-2, with TRBD1 matching over 8 bases. Germline values: CDR1 SGHKS, CDR2 YYEKEE (reference sequence). J gave up 6 bases and V 4 bases, and 5 bases lay outside the gene matches. The CDR3 has 14 amino acids. The CDR3 nucleotides read TGTGCCAGCAGCCTAGCAGGGGGCTCCGGGGAGCTGTTTTTT. Translation gives CASSLAGGSGELFF.

The chain uses TRBV2 and TRBJ2-5; possible D gene TRBD1, 5 bases. V was cut by 2 bases and J by 1 base, with 8 bases left in between. The CDR3 totals 14 residues. CDR1 is SNHLY and CDR2 is FYNNEI in the germline V gene. The CDR3 region is CASSEFGAQETQYF. The CDR3 DNA follows: TGTGCCAGCAGTGAATTTGGGGCCCAAGAGACCCAGTACTTC.

For this clone: The same CDR3 also results from other DNA sequences found in this sample. The chain is built from TRBV5-1 and TRBJ1-2; TRBD1 aligns across 7 bases. Germline lookup yields CDR1 SGHRS and CDR2 YFSETQ. The CDR3 totals 13 residues. V shed 4 bases and J 8 bases; nucleotides not matched to a gene: 8. CDR3 nucleotide sequence: TGCGCCAGCAGCCCGGACAGGAGAGAGGGCTACACCTTC. It codes for CASSPDRREGYTF.

CDR3 sequence: CASSLTQDWLGEQYF. CDR3 bases: TGTGCCAGCAGCTTAACCCAAGACTGGCTTGGGGAGCAGTACTTC. The rearrangement joins TRBV11-2 to TRBJ2-7; D not resolved. Germline V gene data show CDR1 as SGHAT and CDR2 as FQNNGV. V dropped 2 bases and J dropped 7 bases, with 18 bases sitting between them. This CDR3 has 15 amino acids.

This clone turned up a few times. The chain is built from TRBV6-5 and TRBJ1-2; D remains ambiguous. The CDR3 sequence is 14 residues long. V lost 5 bases to trimming and J lost 6 bases, with 16 bases between them. Germline V lookup: CDR1 MNHEY, CDR2 SVGAGI. The CDR3 region has the DNA TGTGCCAGCAGTCAACTCGGGGTGTCCCATGGCTACACCTTC. Protein sequence: CASSQLGVSHGYTF.

To note about this clone: Other DNA sequences in this sample translate to the same CDR3. The V and J genes are TRBV5-1 and TRBJ1-5, with D possibly TRBD1 on 5 matching bases. CDR3 length: 15 residues. V shed 0 bases and J shed 1 base, with 8 bases lying between them. Per the germline V gene, CDR1 is SGHRS and CDR2 is YFSETQ. The CDR3 nucleotides read TGCGCCAGCAGCTTGGAAGGGGTAAGCAATCAGCCCCAGCATTTT. Amino acid sequence: CASSLEGVSNQPQHF.

The chain couples TRBV19 to TRBJ2-2; D unresolved. The CDR3 loop spans 17 amino acids. V lost 7 bases, J lost 3 bases, and 21 bases lay in between. Germline V gives CDR1 LNHDA, CDR2 SQIVND (reference sequence). CDR3 in DNA: TGTGCCAGTACCCCACAGCTCGAACAGTTCTACACCGGGGAGCTGTTTTTT. It codes for CASTPQLEQFYTGELFF. The full variable domain, completed using reference TRBV19 and TRBJ2-2, is DGGITQSPKYLFRKEGQNVTLSCEQNLNHDAMYWYRQDPGQGLRLIYYSQIVNDFQKGDIAEGYSVSREKKESFPLTVTSAQKNPTAFYLCASTPQLEQFYTGELFFGEGSRLTVL.

CDR3: CASSPGLTYEQYF. The CDR3 DNA is TGTGCCAGCAGCCCGGGACTCACCTACGAGCAGTACTTC. The chain couples TRBV7-8 to TRBJ2-7; D might be TRBD2 (6 bases). Germline CDR1 is SGHVS and CDR2 is FQNEAQ. The V end lost 5 bases, the J end lost 2 bases, and 10 bases lay between the germline ends. CDR3 size: 13 residues. The complete variable domain, with remaining parts taken from reference TRBV7-8 and TRBJ2-7, reads GAGVSQSPRYKVAKRGQDVALRCDPISGHVSLFWYQQALGQGPEFLTYFQNEAQLDKSGLPSDRFFAERPEGSVSTLKIQRTQQEDSAVYLCASSPGLTYEQYFGPGTRLTVT.

This CDR3 reads CASSPDSAYEQYF. CDR3 bases: TGCGCCAGCAGCCCGGACAGCGCCTACGAGCAGTACTTC. The chain recombines TRBV5-1 with TRBJ2-7; D might be TRBD1 (6 bases). CDR3 length: 13 amino acids. V was trimmed by 4 bases and J by 2 bases, leaving 10 bases between them. Germline V CDR1 and CDR2: SGHRS, YFSETQ.

The CDR3 spells CASSPGGGQGVGETQYF. CDR3 bases: TGTGCCAGCAGCCCAGGAGGGGGACAGGGGGTGGGGGAGACCCAGTACTTC. The rearrangement uses TRBV28 and TRBJ2-5; TRBD1 aligns across 11 bases. The CDR3 sequence is 17 residues long. The V segment lost 6 bases and the J segment 5 bases; nucleotides outside the gene matches: 14. Per the germline V gene, CDR1 is MDHEN and CDR2 is SYDVKM.

The chain employs TRBV19 and TRBJ2-7; 11 bases fit TRBD1. V was clipped by 5 bases and J by 4 bases; unmatched bases: 7. CDR1 and CDR2 (germline): LNHDA, SQIVND (reference sequence). The CDR3 is made up of 15 amino acids. The CDR3 is CASSLFGTGGYEQYF. The CDR3 DNA follows: TGTGCCAGTAGTCTCTTCGGGACAGGGGGGTACGAGCAGTACTTC.

This sequence joins TRBV29-1 and TRBJ1-2, with 7 bases fitting TRBD1. The CDR3 is 14 amino acids. Trimming removed 4 bases from V and 8 bases from J; junction bases left unmatched: 13. CDR1 is SQVTM and CDR2 is ANQGSEA in the germline V gene. CDR3 bases: TGCAGCGTTGTCCATACCGGCAGAGGGGGCGGCTACACCTTC. As protein: CSVVHTGRGGGYTF.

CDR3 in DNA: TGTGCCAGCAGCATGGACAGTAGCTCCTACAATGAGCAGTTCTTC. Its protein product is CASSMDSSSYNEQFF. The chain uses TRBV11-2 and TRBJ2-1; D is perhaps TRBD1 (6 bases). Germline values: CDR1 SGHAT, CDR2 FQNNGV. Trimming took off 5 bases at V and 0 bases at J, with 11 bases between the two ends. The CDR3 runs 15 residues.

The chain combines TRBV28 with TRBJ1-6; a weak D match, TRBD1 (6 bases). CDR1 is MDHEN and CDR2 is SYDVKM in the germline V gene. The CDR3 has 15 amino acids. Trimming pared 6 bases from V and 10 bases from J, leaving 19 bases between. The chain's CDR3 is CASSPWRGARSPLHF. CDR3 DNA sequence: TGTGCCAGCAGCCCTTGGCGGGGGGCACGGTCACCCCTCCACTTT.

This sequence joins TRBV4-3 and TRBJ1-1; no definite D call. Germline V gives CDR1 LGHNA, CDR2 YSLEER. The V gene lost 4 bases and the J gene lost 3 bases, with 15 bases spanning the gap. The CDR3 extends over 15 amino acids. The CDR3 sequence: CASSPQIISYTEAFF. CDR3 DNA sequence: TGCGCCAGCAGCCCCCAGATAATATCTTACACTGAAGCTTTCTTT.

The V gene is TRBV6-6, the J gene TRBJ2-5, with a tentative D call TRBD1 (5 bases). V dropped 0 bases and J dropped 4 bases, with 12 bases sitting between them. This CDR3 has 15 residues. Germline lookup yields CDR1 MNHNY and CDR2 SVGAGI (reference sequence). CDR3 bases: TGTGCCAGCAGTTACTCGTCCAGGGCCGGAGAGACCCAGTACTTC. Translating gives CASSYSSRAGETQYF.

The chain employs TRBV7-2 and TRBJ2-1; 12 bases fit TRBD2. The CDR3 is 18 amino acids. Trimming removed 2 bases from V and 6 bases from J; junction bases left unmatched: 11. CDR1 and CDR2 (germline): SGHTA, FQGNSA. CDR3 nucleotide sequence: TGTGCCAGCAGCTTAATCGGACTAGCGGGGAGTGCTTTCAATGAGCAGTTCTTC. Protein product: CASSLIGLAGSAFNEQFF.

This chain connects TRBV6-1 to TRBJ2-7; 8 bases agree with TRBD1. The junction had 4 bases not matched to a gene; V was cut back by 6 bases and J by 0 bases. The CDR3 extends over 14 amino acids. In germline, CDR1 is MNHNS, CDR2 SASEGT. CDR3 sequence: CASRKTGDSYEQYF. The CDR3 bases are TGTGCCAGCAGGAAGACAGGGGACTCCTACGAGCAGTACTTC.

V gene TRBV5-4 combines with J gene TRBJ2-5; 9 bases are shared with TRBD1. This CDR3 is built from 15 residues. V dropped 1 base and J dropped 5; count of bases not matched to a gene: 6. Germline V gene lookup returns CDR1 SGHNT and CDR2 YYREEE (reference sequence). The CDR3 nucleotides are TGTGCCAGCAGCTTGAGACAGGGGGGTAAGGAGACCCAGTACTTC. Amino acid sequence: CASSLRQGGKETQYF.

As concerns this clone: A junction boundary mismatches the germline segment, possibly from a read error. V and J are TRBV7-9 and TRBJ1-2; D is perhaps TRBD1 (6 bases). This CDR3 has 12 amino acids. Germline V CDR1 and CDR2: SEHNR, FQNEAQ (reference sequence). CDR3 DNA sequence: TGTTCCAGCAGCGTGGACAGCTATGGCTACACCTTC. Translating it yields CSSSVDSYGYTF.

J is TRBJ2-5 and V is TRBV5-1; D remains unclear. CDR3 length equals 13 residues. Germline CDR1 is SGHRS and CDR2 is YFSETQ. V lost 3 bases to trimming and J lost 1 base, with 7 bases between them. CDR3 in DNA: TGCGCCAGCAGCTCCGGTGGCCAAGAGACCCAGTACTTC. Its translation: CASSSGGQETQYF.

The chain couples TRBV10-3 to TRBJ1-3, with 8 nucleotides matching TRBD1. The V segment lost 3 bases and the J segment 0 bases; nucleotides outside the gene matches: 4. CDR3 length: 16 amino acids. Germline V gene lookup returns CDR1 ENHRY and CDR2 SYGVKD. This chain's CDR3 is CAISDPGQGSGNTIYF. DNA of the CDR3: TGTGCCATCAGTGACCCCGGACAGGGCTCTGGAAACACCATATATTTT.

This rearrangement joins TRBV6-5 to TRBJ2-7; 7 bases are shared with TRBD2. This CDR3 contains 13 residues. Per germline, CDR1 MNHEY and CDR2 SVGAGI. The CDR3 spells CVSNSGTGGEQYF. Here the CDR3 DNA reads TGTGTCTCAAATTCCGGGACGGGGGGCGAGCAGTACTTC.

V gene TRBV2 combines with J gene TRBJ2-3; D is possibly TRBD2 (6 bases). V lost 4 bases, J lost 4 bases, and 15 bases lay in between. CDR1 is SNHLY, CDR2 FYNNEI, per germline. The CDR3 consists of 15 residues. CDR3 DNA sequence: TGTGCCAGCAGTGCTGGAGGGTGGACGTCAGATACGCAGTATTTT. Its protein is CASSAGGWTSDTQYF. Full variable domain (rest looked up from reference TRBV2 and TRBJ2-3): EPEVTQTPSHQVTQMGQEVILRCVPISNHLYFYWYRQILGQKVEFLVSFYNNEISEKSEIFDDQFSVERPDGSNFTLKIRSTKLEDSAMYFCASSAGGWTSDTQYFGPGTRLTVL.